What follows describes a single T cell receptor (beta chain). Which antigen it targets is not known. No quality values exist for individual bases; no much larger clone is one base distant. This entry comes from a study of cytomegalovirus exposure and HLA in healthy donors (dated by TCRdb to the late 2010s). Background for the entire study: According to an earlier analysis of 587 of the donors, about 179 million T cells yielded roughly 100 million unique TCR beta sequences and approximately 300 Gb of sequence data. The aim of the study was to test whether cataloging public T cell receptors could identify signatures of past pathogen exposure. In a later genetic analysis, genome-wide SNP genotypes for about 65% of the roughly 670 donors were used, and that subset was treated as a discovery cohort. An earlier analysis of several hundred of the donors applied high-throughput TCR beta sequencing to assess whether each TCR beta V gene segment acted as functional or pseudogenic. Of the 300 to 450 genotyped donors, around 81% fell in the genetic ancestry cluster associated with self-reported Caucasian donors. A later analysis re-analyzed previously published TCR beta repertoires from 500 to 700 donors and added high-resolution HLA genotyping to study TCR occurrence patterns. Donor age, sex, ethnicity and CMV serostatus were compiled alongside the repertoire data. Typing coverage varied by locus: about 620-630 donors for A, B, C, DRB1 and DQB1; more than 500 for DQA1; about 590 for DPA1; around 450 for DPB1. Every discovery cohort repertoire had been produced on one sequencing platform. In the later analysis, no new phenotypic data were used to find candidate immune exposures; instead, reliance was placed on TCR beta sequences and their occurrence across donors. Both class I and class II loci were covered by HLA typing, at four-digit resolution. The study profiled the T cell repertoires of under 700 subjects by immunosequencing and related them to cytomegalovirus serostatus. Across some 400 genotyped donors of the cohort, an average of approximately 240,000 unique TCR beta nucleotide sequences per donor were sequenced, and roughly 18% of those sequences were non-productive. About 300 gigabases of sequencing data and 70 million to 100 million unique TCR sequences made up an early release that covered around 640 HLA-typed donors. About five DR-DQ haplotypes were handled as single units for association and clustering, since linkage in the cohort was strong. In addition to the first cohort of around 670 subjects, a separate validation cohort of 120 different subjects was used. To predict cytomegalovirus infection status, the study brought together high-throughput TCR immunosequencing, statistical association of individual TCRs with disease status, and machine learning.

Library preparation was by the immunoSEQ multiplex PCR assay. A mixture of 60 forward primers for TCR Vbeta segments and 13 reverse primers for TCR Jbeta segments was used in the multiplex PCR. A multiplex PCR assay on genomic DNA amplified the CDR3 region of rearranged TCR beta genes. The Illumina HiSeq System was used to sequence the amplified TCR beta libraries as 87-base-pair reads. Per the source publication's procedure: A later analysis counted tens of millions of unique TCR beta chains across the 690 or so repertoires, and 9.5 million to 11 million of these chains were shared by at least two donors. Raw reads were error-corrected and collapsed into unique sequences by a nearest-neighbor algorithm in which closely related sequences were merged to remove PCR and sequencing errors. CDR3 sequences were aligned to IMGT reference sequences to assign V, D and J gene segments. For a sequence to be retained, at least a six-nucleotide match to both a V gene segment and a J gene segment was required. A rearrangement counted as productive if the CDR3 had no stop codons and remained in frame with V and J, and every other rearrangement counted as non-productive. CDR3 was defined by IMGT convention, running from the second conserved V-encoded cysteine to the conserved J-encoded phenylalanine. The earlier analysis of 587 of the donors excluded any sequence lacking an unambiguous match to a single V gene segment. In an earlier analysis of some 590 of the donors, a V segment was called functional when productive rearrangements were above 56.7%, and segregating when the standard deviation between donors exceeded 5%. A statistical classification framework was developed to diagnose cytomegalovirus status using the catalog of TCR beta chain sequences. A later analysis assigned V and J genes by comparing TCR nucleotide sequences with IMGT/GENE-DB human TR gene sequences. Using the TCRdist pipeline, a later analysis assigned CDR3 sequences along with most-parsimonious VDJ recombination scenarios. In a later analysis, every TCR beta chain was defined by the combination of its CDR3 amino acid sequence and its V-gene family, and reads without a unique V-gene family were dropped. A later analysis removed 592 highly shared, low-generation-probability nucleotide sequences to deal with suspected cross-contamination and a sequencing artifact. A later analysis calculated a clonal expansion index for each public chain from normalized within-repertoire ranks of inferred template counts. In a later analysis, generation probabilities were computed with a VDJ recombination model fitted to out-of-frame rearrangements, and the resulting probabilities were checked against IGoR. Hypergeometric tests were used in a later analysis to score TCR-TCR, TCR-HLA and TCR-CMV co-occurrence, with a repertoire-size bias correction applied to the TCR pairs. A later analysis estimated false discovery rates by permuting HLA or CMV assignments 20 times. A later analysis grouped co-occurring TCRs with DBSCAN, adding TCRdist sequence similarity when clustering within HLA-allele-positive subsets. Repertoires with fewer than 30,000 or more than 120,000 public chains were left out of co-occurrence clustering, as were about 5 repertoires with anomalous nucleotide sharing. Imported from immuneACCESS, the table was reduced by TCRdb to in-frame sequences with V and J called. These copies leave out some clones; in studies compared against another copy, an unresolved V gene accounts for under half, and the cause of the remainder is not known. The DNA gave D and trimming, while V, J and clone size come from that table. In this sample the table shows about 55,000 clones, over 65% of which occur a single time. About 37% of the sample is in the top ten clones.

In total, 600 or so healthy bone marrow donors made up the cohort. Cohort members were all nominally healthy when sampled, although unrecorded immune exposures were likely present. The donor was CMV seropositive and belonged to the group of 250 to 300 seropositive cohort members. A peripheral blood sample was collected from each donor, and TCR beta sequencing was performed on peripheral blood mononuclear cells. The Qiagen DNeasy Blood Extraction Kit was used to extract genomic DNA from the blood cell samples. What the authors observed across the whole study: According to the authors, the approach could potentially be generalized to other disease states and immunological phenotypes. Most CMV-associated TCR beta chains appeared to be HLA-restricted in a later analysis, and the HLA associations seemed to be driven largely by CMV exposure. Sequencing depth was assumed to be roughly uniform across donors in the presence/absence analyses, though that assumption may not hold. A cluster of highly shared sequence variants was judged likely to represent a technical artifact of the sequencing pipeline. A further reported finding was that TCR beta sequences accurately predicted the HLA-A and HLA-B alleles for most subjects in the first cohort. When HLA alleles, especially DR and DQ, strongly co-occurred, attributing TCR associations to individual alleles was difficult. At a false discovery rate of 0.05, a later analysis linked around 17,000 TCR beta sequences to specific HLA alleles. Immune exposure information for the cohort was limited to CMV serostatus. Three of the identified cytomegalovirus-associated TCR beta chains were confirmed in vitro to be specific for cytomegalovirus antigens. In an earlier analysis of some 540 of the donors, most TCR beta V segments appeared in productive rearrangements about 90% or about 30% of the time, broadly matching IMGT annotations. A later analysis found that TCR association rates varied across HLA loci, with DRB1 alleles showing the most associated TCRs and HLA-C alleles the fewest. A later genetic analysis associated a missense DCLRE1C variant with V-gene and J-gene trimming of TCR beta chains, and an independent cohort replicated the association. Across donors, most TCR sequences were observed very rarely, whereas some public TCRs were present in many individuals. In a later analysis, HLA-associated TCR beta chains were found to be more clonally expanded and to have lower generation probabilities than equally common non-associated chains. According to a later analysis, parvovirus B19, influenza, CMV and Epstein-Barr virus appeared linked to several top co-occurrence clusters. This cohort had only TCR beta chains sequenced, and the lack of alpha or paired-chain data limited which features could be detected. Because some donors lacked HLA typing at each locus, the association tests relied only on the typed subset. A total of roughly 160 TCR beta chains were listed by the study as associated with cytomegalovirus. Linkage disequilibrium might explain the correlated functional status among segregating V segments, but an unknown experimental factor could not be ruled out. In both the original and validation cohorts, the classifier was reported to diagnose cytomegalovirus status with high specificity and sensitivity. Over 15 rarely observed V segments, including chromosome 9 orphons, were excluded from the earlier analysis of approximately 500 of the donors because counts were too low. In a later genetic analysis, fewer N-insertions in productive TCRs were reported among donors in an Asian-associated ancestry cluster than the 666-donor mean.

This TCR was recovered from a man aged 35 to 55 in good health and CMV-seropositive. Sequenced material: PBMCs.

The CDR3: CASSPGTGGGPEAFF. The base sequence is TGTGCCAGCAGTCCCGGGACAGGGGGAGGCCCTGAAGCTTTCTTT. Recombination linked TRBV28 to TRBJ1-1; 11 junctional bases match TRBD1. The CDR3, from cysteine to phenylalanine, totals 15 residues. The read is trimmed to its CDR3 DNA, 45 bases read in frame from base 1. CDR1 and CDR2 (MDHEN, SYDVKM) derive from the germline V gene. Relative to germline, V is missing 5 bases and J is missing 6 bases, with 8 bases of the junction outside any gene match.